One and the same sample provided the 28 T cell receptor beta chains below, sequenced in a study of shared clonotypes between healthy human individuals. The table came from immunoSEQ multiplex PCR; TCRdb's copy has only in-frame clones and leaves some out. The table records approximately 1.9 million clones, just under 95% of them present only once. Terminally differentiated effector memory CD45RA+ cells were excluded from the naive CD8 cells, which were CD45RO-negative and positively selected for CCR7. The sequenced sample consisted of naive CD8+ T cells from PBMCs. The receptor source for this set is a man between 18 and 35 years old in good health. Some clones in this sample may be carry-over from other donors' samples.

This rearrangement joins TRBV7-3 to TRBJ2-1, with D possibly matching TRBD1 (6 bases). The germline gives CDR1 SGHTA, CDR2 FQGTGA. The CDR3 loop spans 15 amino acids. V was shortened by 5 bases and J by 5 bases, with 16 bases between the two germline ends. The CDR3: CASSPLGGHNNEQFF. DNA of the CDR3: TGTGCCAGCAGCCCGTTAGGGGGTCACAACAATGAGCAGTTCTTC.

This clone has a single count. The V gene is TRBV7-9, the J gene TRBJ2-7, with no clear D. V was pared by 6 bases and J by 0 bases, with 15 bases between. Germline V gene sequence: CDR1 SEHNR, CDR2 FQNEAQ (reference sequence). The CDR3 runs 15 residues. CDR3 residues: CASSPPRARSYEQYF. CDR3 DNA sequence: TGTGCCAGCAGTCCCCCCCGGGCTCGCTCCTACGAGCAGTACTTC.

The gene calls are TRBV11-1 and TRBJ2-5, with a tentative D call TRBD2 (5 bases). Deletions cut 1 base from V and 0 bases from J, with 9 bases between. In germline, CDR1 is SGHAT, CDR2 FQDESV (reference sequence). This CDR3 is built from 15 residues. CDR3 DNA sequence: TGTGCCAGCAGCTTAGAGACTAAGTACCAAGAGACCCAGTACTTC. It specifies CASSLETKYQETQYF.

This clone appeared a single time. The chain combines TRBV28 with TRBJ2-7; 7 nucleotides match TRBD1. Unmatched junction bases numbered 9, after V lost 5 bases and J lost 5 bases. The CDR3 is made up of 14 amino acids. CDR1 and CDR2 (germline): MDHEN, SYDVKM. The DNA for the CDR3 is TGTGCCAGCAGTCCGACGACAGGGATGAACGAGCAGTACTTC. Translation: CASSPTTGMNEQYF.

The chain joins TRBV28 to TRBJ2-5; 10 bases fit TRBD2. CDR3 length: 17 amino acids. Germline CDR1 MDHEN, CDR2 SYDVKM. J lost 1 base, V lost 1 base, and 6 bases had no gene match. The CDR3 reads CASSLSVASGGQETQYF. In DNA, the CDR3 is TGTGCCAGCAGTTTATCGGTGGCTAGCGGGGGCCAAGAGACCCAGTACTTC.

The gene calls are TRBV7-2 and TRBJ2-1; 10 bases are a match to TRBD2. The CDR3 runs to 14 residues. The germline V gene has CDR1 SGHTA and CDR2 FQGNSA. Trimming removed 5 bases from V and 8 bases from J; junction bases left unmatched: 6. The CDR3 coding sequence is TGTGCCAGCAGCCCCTCCCTAGCGGGAGATGAGCAGTTCTTC. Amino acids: CASSPSLAGDEQFF.

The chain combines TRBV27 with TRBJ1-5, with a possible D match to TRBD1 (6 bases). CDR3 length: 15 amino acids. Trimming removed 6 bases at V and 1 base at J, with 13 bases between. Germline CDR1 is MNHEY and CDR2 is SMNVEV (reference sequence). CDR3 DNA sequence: TGTGCCAGCAGGGATACAGGGTTGAGCAATCAGCCCCAGCATTTT. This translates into CASRDTGLSNQPQHF.

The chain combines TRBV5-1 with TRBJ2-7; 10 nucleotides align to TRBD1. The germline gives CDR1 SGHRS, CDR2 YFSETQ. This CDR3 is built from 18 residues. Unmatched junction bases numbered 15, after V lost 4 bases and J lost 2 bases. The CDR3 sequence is CASSPAGQGVRLTYEQYF. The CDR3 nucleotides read TGCGCCAGCAGCCCGGCCGGACAGGGGGTAAGGCTCACCTACGAGCAGTACTTC.

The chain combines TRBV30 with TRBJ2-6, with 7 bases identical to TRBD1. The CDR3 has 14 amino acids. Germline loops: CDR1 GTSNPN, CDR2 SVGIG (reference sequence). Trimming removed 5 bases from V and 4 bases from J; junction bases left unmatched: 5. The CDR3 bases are TGTGCCTGGGACACAGGGGCCGGGGCCAACGTCCTGACTTTC. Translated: CAWDTGAGANVLTF.

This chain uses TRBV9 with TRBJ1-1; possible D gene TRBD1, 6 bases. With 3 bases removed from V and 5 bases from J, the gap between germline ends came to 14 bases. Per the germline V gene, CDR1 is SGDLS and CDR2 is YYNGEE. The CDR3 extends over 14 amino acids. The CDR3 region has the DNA TGTGCCAGCAGCGAGGCCGGGGGCAGGACTGAAGCTTTCTTT. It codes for CASSEAGGRTEAFF. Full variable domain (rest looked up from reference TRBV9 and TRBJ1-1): DSGVTQTPKHLITATGQRVTLRCSPRSGDLSVYWYQQSLDQGLQFLIQYYNGEERAKGNILERFSAQQFPDLHSELNLSSLELGDSALYFCASSEAGGRTEAFFGQGTRLTVV.

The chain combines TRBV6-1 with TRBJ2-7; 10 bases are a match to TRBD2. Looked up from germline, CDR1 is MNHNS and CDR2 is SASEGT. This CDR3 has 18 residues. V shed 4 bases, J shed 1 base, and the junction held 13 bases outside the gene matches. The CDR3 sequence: CASSGGDSGRHQSYEQYF. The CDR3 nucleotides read TGTGCCAGCAGTGGTGGAGATAGCGGGAGGCACCAGTCCTACGAGCAGTACTTC.

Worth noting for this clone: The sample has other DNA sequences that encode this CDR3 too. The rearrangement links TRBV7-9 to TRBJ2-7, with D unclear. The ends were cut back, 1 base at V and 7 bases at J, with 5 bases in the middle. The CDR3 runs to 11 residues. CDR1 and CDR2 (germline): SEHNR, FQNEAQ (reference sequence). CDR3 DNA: TGTGCCAGCAGCTTAGATGGGGAGCAGTACTTC. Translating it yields CASSLDGEQYF.

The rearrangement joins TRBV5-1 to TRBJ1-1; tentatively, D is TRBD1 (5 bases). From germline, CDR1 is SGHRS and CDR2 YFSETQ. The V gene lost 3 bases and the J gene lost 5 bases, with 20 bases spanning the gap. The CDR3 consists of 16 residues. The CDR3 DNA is TGCGCCAGCAGCTGGGGGGTGAGCAGCCTAAGGACTGAAGCTTTCTTT. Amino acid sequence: CASSWGVSSLRTEAFF.

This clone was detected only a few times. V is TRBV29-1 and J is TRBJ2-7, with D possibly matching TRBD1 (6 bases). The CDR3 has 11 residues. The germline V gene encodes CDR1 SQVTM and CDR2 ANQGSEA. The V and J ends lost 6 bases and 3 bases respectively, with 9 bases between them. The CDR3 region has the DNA TGCAGCGTCCAACAGGGCTACGAGCAGTACTTC. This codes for CSVQQGYEQYF.

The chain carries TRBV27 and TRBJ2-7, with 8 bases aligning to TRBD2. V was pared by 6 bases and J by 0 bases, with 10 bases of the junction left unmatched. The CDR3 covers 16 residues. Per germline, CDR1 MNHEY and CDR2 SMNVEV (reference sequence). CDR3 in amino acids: CASSASAGGVSYEQYF. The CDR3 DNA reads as TGTGCCAGCAGCGCTAGTGCGGGGGGCGTCTCCTACGAGCAGTACTTC.

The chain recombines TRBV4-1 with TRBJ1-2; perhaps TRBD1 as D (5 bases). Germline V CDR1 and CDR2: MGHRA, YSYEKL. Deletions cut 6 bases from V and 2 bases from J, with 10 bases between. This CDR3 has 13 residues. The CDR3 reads CASSQGLNYGYTF. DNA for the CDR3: TGCGCCAGCAGTCAGGGATTAAACTATGGCTACACCTTC.

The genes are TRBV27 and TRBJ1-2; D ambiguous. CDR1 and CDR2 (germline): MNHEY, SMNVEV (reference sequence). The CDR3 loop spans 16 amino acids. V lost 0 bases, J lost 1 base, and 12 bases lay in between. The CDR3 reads CASSLSGITYNYGYTF. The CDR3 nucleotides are TGTGCCAGCAGTTTATCGGGTATTACTTATAACTATGGCTACACCTTC.

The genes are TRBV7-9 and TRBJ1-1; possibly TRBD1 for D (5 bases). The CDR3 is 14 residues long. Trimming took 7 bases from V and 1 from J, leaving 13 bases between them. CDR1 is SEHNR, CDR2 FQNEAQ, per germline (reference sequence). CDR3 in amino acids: CASKSLGGNTEAFF. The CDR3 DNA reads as TGTGCCAGCAAGTCCTTGGGGGGGAACACTGAAGCTTTCTTT. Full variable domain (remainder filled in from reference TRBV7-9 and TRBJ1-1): DTGVSQNPRHKITKRGQNVTFRCDPISEHNRLYWYRQTLGQGPEFLTYFQNEAQLEKSRLLSDRFSAERPKGSFSTLEIQRTEQGDSAMYLCASKSLGGNTEAFFGQGTRLTVV.

CDR3 DNA sequence: TGTGCCAGTAGTATAAAACTTTGGGCAGTAAATGAAAAACTGTTTTTT. Translating it yields CASSIKLWAVNEKLFF. The chain combines TRBV19 with TRBJ1-4; unclear D gene. With 2 bases removed from V and 5 bases from J, the gap between germline ends came to 15 bases. CDR3 size: 16 residues. Germline V gene data show CDR1 as LNHDA and CDR2 as SQIVND (reference sequence).

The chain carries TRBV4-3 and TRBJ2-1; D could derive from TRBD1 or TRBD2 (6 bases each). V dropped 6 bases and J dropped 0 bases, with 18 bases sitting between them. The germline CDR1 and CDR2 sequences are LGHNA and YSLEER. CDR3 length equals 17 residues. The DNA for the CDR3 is TGCGCCAGCAGTCAGGGGACTCAAGAGAGCTCCTACAATGAGCAGTTCTTC. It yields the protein CASSQGTQESSYNEQFF.

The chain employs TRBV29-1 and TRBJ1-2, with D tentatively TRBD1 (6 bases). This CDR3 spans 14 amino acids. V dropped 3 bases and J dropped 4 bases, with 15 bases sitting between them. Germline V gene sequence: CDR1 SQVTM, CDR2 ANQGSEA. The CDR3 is CSVDQGFTGYGYTF. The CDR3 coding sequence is TGCAGCGTTGATCAGGGGTTCACGGGCTATGGCTACACCTTC.

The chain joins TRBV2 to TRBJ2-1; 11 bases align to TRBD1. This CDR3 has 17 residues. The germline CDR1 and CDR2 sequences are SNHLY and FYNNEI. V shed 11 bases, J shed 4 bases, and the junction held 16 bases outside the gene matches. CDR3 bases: TGTGCCTTTATCTTGGGTAAAGGGACAGGGGGATACAATGAGCAGTTCTTC. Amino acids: CAFILGKGTGGYNEQFF.

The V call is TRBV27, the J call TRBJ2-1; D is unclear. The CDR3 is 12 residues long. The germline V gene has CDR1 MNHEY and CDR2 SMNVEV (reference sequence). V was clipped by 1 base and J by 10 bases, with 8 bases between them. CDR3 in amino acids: CASSLLGKEQFF. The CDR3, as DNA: TGTGCCAGCAGTTTATTAGGCAAGGAGCAGTTCTTC.

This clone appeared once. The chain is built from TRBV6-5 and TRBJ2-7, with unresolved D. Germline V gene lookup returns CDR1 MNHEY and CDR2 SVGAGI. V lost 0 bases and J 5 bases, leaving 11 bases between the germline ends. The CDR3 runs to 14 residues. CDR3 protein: CASSYSDDGNEQYF. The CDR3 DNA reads TGTGCCAGCAGTTACTCGGATGATGGCAACGAGCAGTACTTC.

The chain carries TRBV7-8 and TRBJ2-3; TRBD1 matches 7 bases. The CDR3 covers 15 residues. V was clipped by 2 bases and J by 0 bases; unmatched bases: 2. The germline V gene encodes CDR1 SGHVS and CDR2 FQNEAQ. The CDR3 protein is CASSLNRGSTDTQYF. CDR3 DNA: TGTGCCAGCAGCTTAAACAGGGGTAGCACAGATACGCAGTATTTT.

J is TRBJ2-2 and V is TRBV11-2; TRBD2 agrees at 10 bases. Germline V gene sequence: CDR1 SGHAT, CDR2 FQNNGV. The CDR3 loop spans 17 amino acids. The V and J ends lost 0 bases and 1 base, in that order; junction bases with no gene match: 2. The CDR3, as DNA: TGTGCCAGCAGCTTAGATGCTAGCGGGAGGAACACCGGGGAGCTGTTTTTT. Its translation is CASSLDASGRNTGELFF. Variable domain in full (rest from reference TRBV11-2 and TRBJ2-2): EAGVAQSPRYKIIEKRQSVAFWCNPISGHATLYWYQQILGQGPKLLIQFQNNGVVDDSQLPKDRFSAERLKGVDSTLKIQPAKLEDSAVYLCASSLDASGRNTGELFFGEGSRLTVL.

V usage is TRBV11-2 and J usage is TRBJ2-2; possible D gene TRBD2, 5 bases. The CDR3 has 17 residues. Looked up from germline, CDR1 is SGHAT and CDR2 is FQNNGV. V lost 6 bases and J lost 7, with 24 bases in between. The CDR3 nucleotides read TGTGCCAGCAGTACACGAGGGCAGGCAACTATGGACGGGGAGCTGTTTTTT. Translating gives CASSTRGQATMDGELFF.

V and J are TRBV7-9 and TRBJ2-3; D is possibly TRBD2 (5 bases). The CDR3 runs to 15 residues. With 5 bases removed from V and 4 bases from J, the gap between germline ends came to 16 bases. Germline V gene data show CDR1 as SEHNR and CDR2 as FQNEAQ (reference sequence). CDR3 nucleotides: TGTGCCAGCAGCCCCCGGGTGGCGGAGGCAGATACGCAGTATTTT. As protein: CASSPRVAEADTQYF. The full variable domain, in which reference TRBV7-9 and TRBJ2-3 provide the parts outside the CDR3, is DTGVSQNPRHKITKRGQNVTFRCDPISEHNRLYWYRQTLGQGPEFLTYFQNEAQLEKSRLLSDRFSAERPKGSFSTLEIQRTEQGDSAMYLCASSPRVAEADTQYFGPGTRLTVL.